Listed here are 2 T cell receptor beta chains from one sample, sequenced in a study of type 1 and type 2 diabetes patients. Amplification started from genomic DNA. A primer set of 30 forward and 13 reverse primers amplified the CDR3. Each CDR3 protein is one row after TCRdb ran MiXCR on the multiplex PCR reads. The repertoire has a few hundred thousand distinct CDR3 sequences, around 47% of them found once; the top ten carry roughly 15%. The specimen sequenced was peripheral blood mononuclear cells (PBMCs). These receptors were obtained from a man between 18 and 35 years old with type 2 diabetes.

CDR3 amino acids: CSVGLISGNTIYF. In nucleotides, the CDR3 is TGCAGCGTTGGACTTATCTCTGGAAACACCATATATTTT. This rearrangement joins TRBV29-1 to TRBJ1-3; no clear D gene. The germline CDR1 and CDR2 sequences are SQVTM and ANQGSEA. V was pared by 4 bases and J by 0 bases, with 7 bases between. The CDR3 contains 13 residues.

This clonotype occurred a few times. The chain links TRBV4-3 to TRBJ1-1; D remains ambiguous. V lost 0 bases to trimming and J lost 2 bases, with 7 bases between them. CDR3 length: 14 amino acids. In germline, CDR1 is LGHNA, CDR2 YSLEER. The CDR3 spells CASSQDRYNTEAFF. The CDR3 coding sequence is TGCGCCAGCAGCCAAGACAGGTATAACACTGAAGCTTTCTTT.